A single T cell receptor (beta chain) is shown here with its context. No antigen is known for it. This entry is derived from a study of cytomegalovirus exposure and HLA in healthy donors. CDR1 is LNHDA, CDR2 SQIVND, per germline (reference sequence). Trimming took 8 bases from V and 3 from J, leaving 20 bases between them. CDR3 length equals 16 residues. Study findings and constraints: Presence/absence analyses assumed roughly uniform sequencing depth across donors. The study listed roughly 160 cytomegalovirus-associated TCR beta chains. Later work associated 16,951 TCR beta sequences with HLA alleles at 0.05 false discovery rate.

Researchers ran the PCR with 60 Vbeta and 13 Jbeta primers. Produced via immunoSEQ multiplex PCR; TCRdb's table is partial and in-frame only. The sample shows over 150,000 clones, 77% of them seen only once. The TCR comes from a woman in her fifties or sixties in good health and CMV-seropositive. Sequencing was performed on PBMCs. The chain is built from TRBV19 and TRBJ1-5; possibly TRBD1 for D (6 bases). Here the CDR3 reads CASWATGTGLNQPQHF. DNA of the CDR3: TGTGCCAGTTGGGCCACAGGTACAGGGCTCAATCAGCCCCAGCATTTT.